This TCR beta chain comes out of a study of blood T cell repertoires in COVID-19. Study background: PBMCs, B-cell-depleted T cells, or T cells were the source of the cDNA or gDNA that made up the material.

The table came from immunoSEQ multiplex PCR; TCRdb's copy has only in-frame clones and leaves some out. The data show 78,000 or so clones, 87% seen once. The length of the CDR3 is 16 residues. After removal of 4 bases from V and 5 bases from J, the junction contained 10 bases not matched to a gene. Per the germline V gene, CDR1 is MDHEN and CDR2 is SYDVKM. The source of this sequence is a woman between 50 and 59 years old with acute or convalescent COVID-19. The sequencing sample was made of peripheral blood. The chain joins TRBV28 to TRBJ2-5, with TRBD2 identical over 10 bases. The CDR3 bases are TGTGCCAGCAGTTCCCCCATAGCGGGAGGTGTGGAGACCCAGTACTTC. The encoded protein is CASSSPIAGGVETQYF.